This T cell receptor beta chain was recovered during a study of blood T cells in healthy people across ages. General study results and limits: The diversity estimates, figures obtained from one million T cells, were considered underestimates. Nothing was known about donor CMV status, and this possibly confounded expanded clonotype changes.

Sample-barcoded 5' priming and a J-beta primer mix drove a second PCR of 7 to 11 cycles. Every single cDNA molecule received a tag from a template-switch adaptor with 12 random nucleotides. All samples yielded 2.5 million or more CDR3-containing paired-end reads. TCRdb passed the 5' RACE reads through MiXCR, listing each CDR3 protein once. The sample lists about 800,000 distinct CDR3 sequences; 58% were seen once. Points on this clonotype: Its matching antigen is unknown.

The CDR3 consists of 15 residues. CDR1 and CDR2 from the germline V gene are DFQATT and SNEGSKA (reference sequence). With V trimmed by 5 bases and J by 1 base, 7 bases remained unmatched. Material for sequencing was blood. The TCR was taken from a young man in good health. The chain links TRBV20-1 to TRBJ2-4; 8 bases map to TRBD2. The CDR3 bases are TGCAGTGCTGTGAGCGGGAGTCTCGCCAAAAACATTCAGTACTTC. This sequence encodes CSAVSGSLAKNIQYF.